One sample yielded the 24 T cell receptor beta chains listed below, sequenced in a study of Graves' ophthalmopathy and Graves' hyperthyroidism. TCR beta CDR3 regions were amplified from RNA transcripts. First-round RT-PCR employed HTBI primers, with a second-round multiplex PCR after it. One entry per CDR3 protein, called by TCRdb with MiXCR from the multiplex PCR reads. Counted here are some 380,000 distinct CDR3 sequences, 15% occurring once; the ten biggest clones make up approximately 7%. Input material: peripheral blood. The receptors originated from a woman between 18 and 29 years old with stable Graves' hyperthyroidism.

This clonotype came up many times. This may arise from a read error, as a much more abundant clone is one base away. The V gene is TRBV2, the J gene TRBJ1-1; 9 bases match TRBD1. V lost 7 bases to trimming and J lost 1 base; unmatched junction nucleotides: 4. Germline CDR1 SNHLY, CDR2 FYNNEI. The CDR3 totals 14 residues. The CDR3 is CASKPGQGNTEAFF. The DNA of the CDR3 is TGTGCCAGCAAGCCGGGACAGGGGAACACTGAAGCTTTCTTT.

This clonotype was detected ten times or more. The chain uses TRBV19 and TRBJ1-1; 7 bases are a match to TRBD1. J gave up 4 bases and V 2 bases, and 1 base lay outside the gene matches. This CDR3 has 13 amino acids. The germline gives CDR1 LNHDA, CDR2 SQIVND (reference sequence). The CDR3 here is CASSIWDSTEAFF. The CDR3 coding sequence is TGTGCCAGTAGTATATGGGACAGCACTGAAGCTTTCTTT.

This clonotype was counted at least ten times. The chain uses TRBV20-1 and TRBJ2-2, with no clear D. The CDR3 totals 12 residues. V was pared by 0 bases and J by 5 bases, with 4 bases between. CDR1 is DFQATT, CDR2 SNEGSKA, per germline (reference sequence). The DNA for the CDR3 is TGCAGTGCTAGAGATCCGACCGGGGAGCTGTTTTTT. Translating gives CSARDPTGELFF.

This clonotype was recorded a few times. This rearrangement joins TRBV2 to TRBJ2-2, with D perhaps TRBD1 or TRBD2 (7 bases each). Between the trimmed V and J ends, which lost 4 bases and 1 base, there was a span of 19 bases. Germline lookup yields CDR1 SNHLY and CDR2 FYNNEI. This CDR3 is 18 amino acids long. The CDR3 DNA reads as TGTGCCAGCAGTGCTGGCCGGGGACAGCGGGGGAACACCGGGGAGCTGTTTTTT. This gives the protein CASSAGRGQRGNTGELFF.

This clonotype was found many times. V and J are TRBV12-3 or TRBV12-4 and TRBJ1-2; no definite D call. This CDR3 has 14 residues. The ends were cut back, 2 bases at V and 5 bases at J, with 12 bases in the middle. In DNA, the CDR3 is TGTGCCAGCAGTTTATACGGTGAGGGTTATGGCTACACCTTC. Translating gives CASSLYGEGYGYTF.

This clonotype was seen at least ten times. The rearrangement uses TRBV29-1 and TRBJ1-1; D not certain. The CDR3 sequence is 11 residues long. Trimming took 4 bases from V and 4 from J, leaving 7 bases between them. The germline V gene encodes CDR1 SQVTM and CDR2 ANQGSEA. CDR3 in amino acids: CSVGSSTEAFF. CDR3 DNA: TGCAGCGTTGGTTCGAGCACTGAAGCTTTCTTT.

The chain is built from TRBV3-1 and TRBJ2-7; 10 bases are a match to TRBD1. The V gene's germline CDR1 is LGHDT and CDR2 YNNKEL (reference sequence). V lost 0 bases to trimming and J lost 1 base; unmatched junction nucleotides: 9. This CDR3 spans 18 amino acids. CDR3 loop: CASSQEGTGAGLSYEQYF. CDR3 sequence (DNA): TGTGCCAGCAGCCAAGAAGGGACAGGGGCTGGCCTATCCTACGAGCAGTACTTC.

As for this clonotype: A clone one base away is much larger, so this may be a read error. The chain is built from TRBV15 and TRBJ2-7, with TRBD1 identical over 7 bases. In germline, CDR1 is LNHNV, CDR2 YYDKDF (reference sequence). The CDR3 sequence is 15 residues long. The DNA for the CDR3 is TGTGCCACCGGCAGAGATGGGACAGTAACCTACGAGCAGTACTTC. The encoded protein is CATGRDGTVTYEQYF.

This sequence joins TRBV2 and TRBJ2-7, with no clear D. The V gene's germline CDR1 is SNHLY and CDR2 FYNNEI. CDR3 length: 13 residues. The V end lost 7 bases, the J end lost 4 bases, and 14 bases lay between the germline ends. In nucleotides, the CDR3 is TGTGCCAGCAAGCCCAACTTTTTATACGAGCAGTACTTC. Residues: CASKPNFLYEQYF.

This clonotype was detected many times. The rearrangement uses TRBV11-3 and TRBJ2-2, with D possibly TRBD2 on 6 matching bases. Per germline, CDR1 SGHNT and CDR2 YENEEA. The CDR3 length is 14 residues. Deletions cut 4 bases from V and 7 bases from J, with 13 bases between. The CDR3: CASSSRLVDGELFF. The CDR3 DNA follows: TGTGCCAGCAGCTCCCGACTAGTTGACGGGGAGCTGTTTTTT.

This clonotype was seen repeatedly, ten times or more. The CDR3 loop reads CASGLNPRADAGNTIYF. The CDR3 DNA reads TGTGCTAGTGGTTTGAACCCTCGGGCCGATGCTGGAAACACCATATATTTT. V gene TRBV12-5 combines with J gene TRBJ1-3; unclear D gene. The ends were cut back, 2 bases at V and 2 bases at J, with 16 bases in the middle. The CDR3 sequence is 17 residues long. In germline, CDR1 is LGHNT, CDR2 FRNRAP.

Ten or more counts support this clonotype. The chain has TRBV7-2 and TRBJ1-2; no definite D call. V was cut by 0 bases and J by 8 bases, with 13 bases left in between. The CDR3 extends over 14 amino acids. The germline V gene encodes CDR1 SGHTA and CDR2 FQGNSA. The CDR3 is CASSLAGPLRGYTF. DNA of the CDR3: TGTGCCAGCAGCTTAGCCGGACCATTAAGGGGCTACACCTTC.

This chain joins TRBV27 and TRBJ1-2; D perhaps matches TRBD1 (5 bases). This CDR3 has 12 amino acids. The germline V gene has CDR1 MNHEY and CDR2 SMNVEV (reference sequence). V lost 8 bases to trimming and J lost 2 bases, with 9 bases between them. Here the CDR3 DNA reads TGTGCCAGCGGGGCGAAGAACTATGGCTACACCTTC. This translates into CASGAKNYGYTF.

This clonotype has more than one count but fewer than ten. This chain links TRBV2 with TRBJ2-5, with D unclear. V dropped 3 bases and J dropped 6 bases, with 11 bases sitting between them. The CDR3 has 13 amino acids. In germline, CDR1 is SNHLY, CDR2 FYNNEI. The DNA of the CDR3 is TGTGCCAGCAGTGATAACAGAAAGAAGACCCAGTACTTC. Translating it yields CASSDNRKKTQYF. Full variable domain (remainder filled in from reference TRBV2 and TRBJ2-5): EPEVTQTPSHQVTQMGQEVILRCVPISNHLYFYWYRQILGQKVEFLVSFYNNEISEKSEIFDDQFSVERPDGSNFTLKIRSTKLEDSAMYFCASSDNRKKTQYFGPGTRLLVL.

This clonotype was seen ten or more times. The V gene is TRBV5-1, the J gene TRBJ2-7; D ambiguous. V gave up 0 bases and J gave up 0 bases, with 10 bases separating them. Looked up from germline, CDR1 is SGHRS and CDR2 is YFSETQ. The CDR3 extends over 15 amino acids. CDR3 nucleotides: TGCGCCAGCAGCTTGGGGTACGGCCTCTCCTACGAGCAGTACTTC. This sequence encodes CASSLGYGLSYEQYF.

This clonotype was picked up many times. V and J are TRBV4-2 and TRBJ1-2, with no clear D. Germline-derived CDR1 and CDR2 are LGHNA and YNFKEQ. CDR3 size: 15 residues. Trimming removed 1 base from V and 4 bases from J, with 13 bases in between. The CDR3 sequence is CASSQGTAGPYGYTF. The CDR3, as DNA: TGTGCCAGCAGCCAAGGGACGGCAGGCCCCTATGGCTACACCTTC.

This clonotype was counted many times. The V and J genes are TRBV24-1 and TRBJ1-1; no definite D call. This CDR3 is built from 15 residues. The V end lost 4 bases, the J end lost 7 bases, and 18 bases lay between the germline ends. Germline-derived CDR1 and CDR2 are KGHDR and SFDVKD. CDR3 nucleotides: TGTGCCACCAGTGACCATCCGGGGAGCCAGATTGAAGCTTTCTTT. Encoded protein: CATSDHPGSQIEAFF.

The table lists this clonotype with a few counts. The chain joins TRBV9 to TRBJ1-5; D unclear. CDR1 is SGDLS, CDR2 YYNGEE, per germline. The CDR3 is 13 residues long. V was cut by 0 bases and J by 6 bases, with 7 bases left in between. The CDR3, as DNA: TGTGCCAGCAGCGTAGGGGGTACTCAGCCCCAGCATTTT. Its translation: CASSVGGTQPQHF.

This clonotype was recorded many times. The V and J genes are TRBV24-1 and TRBJ1-1, with 9 bases fitting TRBD1. CDR1 is KGHDR and CDR2 is SFDVKD in the germline V gene. There are 15 residues in the CDR3. V lost 3 bases, J lost 1 base, and 2 bases stayed unmatched. CDR3 sequence: CATSDGTGQNTEAFF. The CDR3 nucleotides read TGTGCCACCAGTGATGGGACAGGGCAGAACACTGAAGCTTTCTTT.

This clonotype was seen ten or more times. This rearrangement joins TRBV7-2 to TRBJ1-2, with TRBD1 identical over 7 bases. The trim removed 5 bases at V and 2 bases at J, leaving 8 bases unmatched. The CDR3 runs to 15 residues. From germline, CDR1 is SGHTA and CDR2 FQGNSA. CDR3 coding DNA: TGTGCCAGCAGCCTTAGACAGGGATTAAACTATGGCTACACCTTC. Translation gives CASSLRQGLNYGYTF.

Many counts were recorded for this clonotype. J is TRBJ1-2 and V is TRBV6-1, with D tentatively TRBD1 (5 bases). The V end was cut by 2 bases, the J end by 3 bases, with 16 bases between. Germline V gene data show CDR1 as MNHNS and CDR2 as SASEGT. This CDR3 region has 16 residues. CDR3 DNA: TGTGCCAGCAGTGAACCCCCCGGGACGGCTTACTATGGCTACACCTTC. Translating it yields CASSEPPGTAYYGYTF.

The DNA for the CDR3 is TGTGCCATGGGAAGGACTAGCGGAAACGAGCAGTACTTC. This encodes CAMGRTSGNEQYF. This chain uses TRBV10-3 with TRBJ2-7, with 10 bases that match TRBD2. Germline V gene lookup returns CDR1 ENHRY and CDR2 SYGVKD. The CDR3 is 13 amino acids. The junction had 7 bases not matched to a gene; V was cut back by 9 bases and J by 5 bases.

This clonotype was seen a handful of times. The chain employs TRBV4-3 and TRBJ1-1; D is ambiguous. CDR1 is LGHNA and CDR2 is YSLEER in the germline V gene. Trimming took 4 bases from V and 0 from J, leaving 21 bases between them. This CDR3 is 18 amino acids long. The CDR3 nucleotides read TGCGCCAGCAGCCCCCGTATCAGTCGCCGTAACATGAACACTGAAGCTTTCTTT. Protein: CASSPRISRRNMNTEAFF.

This clonotype was seen ten or more times. The V call is TRBV19, the J call TRBJ2-7; D is ambiguous. The CDR3 sequence is 13 residues long. The germline V and J ends were trimmed by 6 bases and 2 bases, with 11 bases remaining between them. CDR1 is LNHDA and CDR2 is SQIVND in the germline V gene (reference sequence). The CDR3 loop is CASRGMPTYEQYF. The CDR3 DNA sequence: TGTGCCAGTAGGGGTATGCCTACCTACGAGCAGTACTTC.